This is a list of T cell receptor beta chains from one sample in a study of blood T cell repertoires in COVID-19. The protocol was immunoSEQ multiplex PCR, while the TCRdb copy is restricted to in-frame clones and leaves out a portion. The sample includes around 230,000 clones, about 88% of them seen just once. Sequenced sample: peripheral blood. These receptors came from a man between 40 and 49 years old with acute or convalescent COVID-19. Each CDR3 is given with its conserved first and last residue. D genes are given only for firm matches. Expanded clones get a size class; other rows say once, few or many, or leave the size out.

D	size	V	J	CDR3	DNA
NA	NA	TRBV5-6	TRBJ2-7	CASSLVATTYEQYF	TGTGCCAGCAGCTTGGTAGCCACGACCTACGAGCAGTACTTC
NA	few	TRBV5-6	TRBJ1-2	CASSLGPSPTGNYGYTF	TGTGCCAGCAGCTTGGGCCCCTCTCCGACGGGAAACTATGGCTACACCTTC
NA	NA	TRBV12-3/TRBV12-4	TRBJ2-7	CASSLGRSYEQYF	TGTGCCAGCAGTTTGGGCCGCTCCTACGAGCAGTACTTC
NA	many	TRBV2	TRBJ1-1	CAERGKLDVLNTEAFF	TGTGCCGAGAGGGGGAAGCTCGATGTTTTGAACACTGAAGCTTTCTTT
NA	NA	TRBV27	TRBJ2-3	CASSSIDTQYF	TGTGCCAGCAGCTCTATAGATACGCAGTATTTT
NA	NA	TRBV18	TRBJ1-1	CASSPLPKGETEAFF	TGTGCCAGCTCACCTTTACCGAAGGGGGAGACTGAAGCTTTCTTT
NA	NA	TRBV19	TRBJ1-4	CASSIAGTSNEKLFF	TGTGCCAGTAGTATAGCCGGGACTTCTAATGAAAAACTGTTTTTT
TRBD2	NA	TRBV19	TRBJ2-3	CASSRLGGRTRPTDTQYF	TGTGCCAGTAGCCGATTGGGAGGAAGGACTAGGCCTACAGATACGCAGTATTTT
NA	NA	TRBV6-5	TRBJ1-1	CASSYPGNTEAFF	TGTGCCAGCAGTTACCCCGGGAACACTGAAGCTTTCTTT
NA	NA	TRBV3-1/TRBV3-2	TRBJ2-2	CASSQAGLGTGELFF	TGTGCCAGCAGCCAAGCAGGGTTGGGGACCGGGGAGCTGTTTTTT
TRBD2	once	TRBV11-1	TRBJ2-1	CASSPEAGGGNEQFF	TGTGCCAGCAGTCCAGAGGCGGGAGGAGGCAATGAGCAGTTCTTC
TRBD2	once	TRBV7-2	TRBJ2-1	CASSPSSSGPEQFF	TGTGCCAGCAGCCCGTCCTCTAGCGGTCCTGAGCAGTTCTTC
TRBD1	NA	TRBV9	TRBJ2-3	CASSSRDRRQYF	TGTGCCAGCAGCTCAAGGGACAGGCGGCAGTATTTT
NA	NA	TRBV7-9	TRBJ2-1	CASSLKRFVGGSYNEQFF	TGTGCCAGCAGCTTAAAGAGGTTCGTGGGGGGCTCCTACAATGAGCAGTTCTTC
NA	NA	TRBV27	TRBJ1-2	CASSVSWVGGYGYTF	TGTGCCAGCAGTGTCTCTTGGGTGGGGGGCTATGGCTACACCTTC
TRBD1	NA	TRBV29-1	TRBJ2-2	CSVNRGAGELFF	TGCAGCGTAAACAGGGGTGCCGGGGAGCTGTTTTTT
TRBD1	NA	TRBV9	TRBJ2-5	CASSVGRGRETQYF	TGTGCCAGCAGCGTAGGCAGGGGGAGAGAGACCCAGTACTTC